This TCR beta chain was observed in a study of human T cells and chemical hapten exposure. As regards this clonotype: This may be a read error: a much more frequent sequence differs by one nucleotide.

The authors extracted total RNA from unfractionated whole blood. TCRdb independently ran MiXCR on the 5' RACE reads; one entry per CDR3 protein. This table has about 140,000 distinct CDR3 sequences, roughly 4.1% appearing once. The length of the CDR3 is 18 residues. Trimming cost V 5 bases and J 5 bases; bases outside gene matches: 15. Per germline, CDR1 SGHTA and CDR2 FQGNSA. The TCR comes from a female donor in good health. The rearrangement links TRBV7-2 to TRBJ2-3; 11 nucleotides align to TRBD2. CDR3 sequence: CASSSRLAGYRGVDTQYF. DNA for the CDR3: TGTGCCAGCAGCAGCCGACTAGCGGGGTACCGTGGGGTAGATACGCAGTATTTT.